These 19 T cell receptor beta chains share one sample of origin, sequenced in a study of blood T cell repertoires in COVID-19. The repertoire was sequenced with immunoSEQ multiplex PCR; TCRdb's copy has only in-frame clones and lacks some. Altogether under 20,000 clones are present, 85% to 95% being singletons, with the ten largest covering around 5%. Material: peripheral blood. These receptors were obtained from a human donor in a cohort sampled during active COVID-19.

V usage is TRBV4-2 and J usage is TRBJ2-7; TRBD1 aligns across 9 bases. Germline-derived CDR1 and CDR2 are LGHNA and YNFKEQ. J gave up 2 bases and V 11 bases, and 22 bases lay outside the gene matches. The CDR3 loop spans 18 amino acids. The DNA of the CDR3 is TGTGCCGACTCAAACCGGGACAGGGACACTAGCTTTCCCTACGAGCAGTACTTC. Translating gives CADSNRDRDTSFPYEQYF.

The chain combines TRBV3-1 (or the pseudogene TRBV3-2) with TRBJ2-5; D is perhaps TRBD2 (6 bases). CDR3 size: 18 residues. Germline values: CDR1 LGHDT, CDR2 YNNKEL (reference sequence). With 0 bases removed from V and 0 bases from J, the gap between germline ends came to 17 bases. The CDR3 loop is CASSQDSLREMYQETQYF. The CDR3 DNA is TGTGCCAGCAGCCAAGATTCCCTTCGGGAGATGTACCAAGAGACCCAGTACTTC.

The chain combines TRBV6-1 with TRBJ2-7; TRBD2 agrees at 7 bases. The J segment lost 5 bases and the V segment lost 0 bases, leaving 7 bases of the junction unmatched. CDR3 length: 15 amino acids. The germline CDR1 and CDR2 sequences are MNHNS and SASEGT. CDR3 nucleotides: TGTGCCAGCAGTGAAGCGCTGGGGGACTATGACGAGCAGTACTTC. Translation: CASSEALGDYDEQYF.

The genes are TRBV28 and TRBJ1-1; D gene unclear. This CDR3 has 13 residues. V was clipped by 6 bases and J by 0 bases, with 8 bases between them. Germline V gene sequence: CDR1 MDHEN, CDR2 SYDVKM. The CDR3 DNA follows: TGTGCCAGCAGCGAAGCTCTGAACACTGAAGCTTTCTTT. It specifies CASSEALNTEAFF.

The CDR3 sequence: CASSDGLAGGTTIEQFF. The CDR3 DNA reads TGTGCCAGCAGCGACGGACTAGCGGGAGGGACTACAATTGAGCAGTTCTTC. The V and J genes are TRBV9 and TRBJ2-1; 15 bases agree with TRBD2. V trimming: 3 bases; J trimming: 9 bases; junction bases outside the gene matches: 10. The CDR3 is 17 residues long. CDR1 SGDLS and CDR2 YYNGEE come from the germline V gene.

The rearrangement uses TRBV6-2 or TRBV6-3 and TRBJ2-2, with 14 bases matching TRBD2. Germline CDR1 reads MNHEY; CDR2 reads SVGEGT. The CDR3 spans 18 residues. V lost 3 bases and J lost 6; bases outside the gene matches: 9. The CDR3 coding sequence is TGTGCCAGCAGTTATCTCCCGGGACTAGCGGGGGCGGCCGGGGAGCTGTTTTTT. It is translated as CASSYLPGLAGAAGELFF.

The chain has TRBV5-6 and TRBJ2-7, with 7 bases matching TRBD2. CDR1 and CDR2 from the germline V gene are SGHDT and YYEEEE. The CDR3 consists of 14 residues. Unmatched junction bases numbered 15, after V lost 10 bases and J lost 5 bases. The CDR3 is CASVSAGYRDEQYF. CDR3 DNA sequence: TGTGCCTCCGTGTCAGCGGGGTATAGAGACGAGCAGTACTTC.

This rearrangement joins TRBV9 to TRBJ2-7; 10 bases line up with TRBD2. The trim removed 9 bases at V and 7 bases at J, leaving 31 bases unmatched. This CDR3 comprises 20 residues. Germline assignment: CDR1 SGDLS and CDR2 YYNGEE. CDR3 DNA sequence: TGTGCCACCTACCCCAACCGTCGGCTAGCGGGGGCCTCCATGGTGTGGGAGCAGTACTTC. Protein product: CATYPNRRLAGASMVWEQYF. Variable domain in full (rest from reference TRBV9 and TRBJ2-7): DSGVTQTPKHLITATGQRVTLRCSPRSGDLSVYWYQQSLDQGLQFLIQYYNGEERAKGNILERFSAQQFPDLHSELNLSSLELGDSALYFCATYPNRRLAGASMVWEQYFGPGTRLTVT.

This chain uses TRBV7-2 with TRBJ2-7, with TRBD1 matching over 9 bases. Germline V gene sequence: CDR1 SGHTA, CDR2 FQGNSA. The length of the CDR3 is 16 residues. J gave up 5 bases and V 2 bases, and 10 bases lay outside the gene matches. The CDR3 reads CASSLITWGTGNEQYF. Written as DNA, the CDR3 is TGTGCCAGCAGCTTAATTACTTGGGGGACAGGGAACGAGCAGTACTTC.

The CDR3 DNA follows: TGTGCCGGAAGGACAGGGATCGCCTACAATGAGCAGTTCTTC. This gives the protein CAGRTGIAYNEQFF. This sequence joins TRBV7-9 and TRBJ2-1; 8 bases align to TRBD1. The CDR3 sequence is 14 residues long. Germline trimming cut 11 bases from V and 2 bases from J; bases unmatched to any gene: 8. The germline CDR1 and CDR2 sequences are SEHNR and FQNEAQ (reference sequence).

This sequence joins TRBV4-3 and TRBJ2-1; D is unresolved. The CDR3 length is 14 residues. The V gene lost 0 bases and the J gene lost 4 bases, with 7 bases spanning the gap. Germline V CDR1 and CDR2: LGHNA, YSLEER. The CDR3: CASSQDSLYNEQFF. The CDR3 nucleotides read TGCGCCAGCAGCCAAGACTCCTTATACAATGAGCAGTTCTTC.

V and J are TRBV11-2 and TRBJ2-7; 9 nucleotides line up with TRBD1. The CDR3 covers 15 residues. V dropped 1 base and J dropped 7; count of bases not matched to a gene: 8. Germline assignment: CDR1 SGHAT and CDR2 FQNNGV. The CDR3 loop is CASSLVRTGVGEQYF. The CDR3 nucleotides are TGTGCCAGCAGCTTAGTCCGGACAGGGGTGGGGGAGCAGTACTTC. The full variable domain, with the rest looked up from reference TRBV11-2 and TRBJ2-7, is EAGVAQSPRYKIIEKRQSVAFWCNPISGHATLYWYQQILGQGPKLLIQFQNNGVVDDSQLPKDRFSAERLKGVDSTLKIQPAKLEDSAVYLCASSLVRTGVGEQYFGPGTRLTVT.

About this clone: Here the CDR3 omits its conserved ending phenylalanine or tryptophan, so a read error is the likely source. No DNA is shown, since the ends of the CDR3 on it are uncertain; the CDR3 is the one TCRdb lists. V is TRBV6-4 and J is TRBJ2-7; TRBD2 was called by the table and not checked on the DNA. The CDR3 length equals 12 residues, ends included. Germline-derived CDR1 and CDR2 are MRHNA and SNTAGT. The CDR3 protein is CASSDSVSGIAR.

The V gene is TRBV6-2 or TRBV6-3, the J gene TRBJ1-6; D call uncertain. The V end lost 2 bases, the J end lost 5 bases, and 4 bases lay between the germline ends. The CDR3 is 13 amino acids. Germline-derived CDR1 and CDR2 are MNHEY and SVGEGT. CDR3: CASSYPDNSPLHF. CDR3 nucleotides: TGTGCCAGCAGTTACCCGGATAATTCACCCCTCCACTTT.

J is TRBJ1-4 and V is TRBV19, with 9 bases matching TRBD1. Germline CDR1 and CDR2: LNHDA and SQIVND (reference sequence). The CDR3 loop spans 15 amino acids. After removal of 5 bases from V and 6 bases from J, the junction contained 7 bases not matched to a gene. Here the CDR3 reads CASSDPGQGYEKLFF. CDR3 coding DNA: TGTGCCAGTAGTGATCCGGGACAGGGATATGAAAAACTGTTTTTT.

The rearrangement links TRBV15 to TRBJ2-2, with D uncertain. Looked up from germline, CDR1 is LNHNV and CDR2 is YYDKDF (reference sequence). Deletions cut 2 bases from V and 4 bases from J, with 5 bases between. This CDR3 spans 13 amino acids. The CDR3: CATSRPGTGELFF. The CDR3 nucleotides are TGTGCCACCAGCAGACCAGGCACCGGGGAGCTGTTTTTT.

This rearrangement joins TRBV30 to TRBJ1-1, with D perhaps TRBD1 (6 bases). Trimming took 2 bases from V and 6 from J, leaving 19 bases between them. This CDR3 contains 15 residues. Germline loops: CDR1 GTSNPN, CDR2 SVGIG (reference sequence). CDR3 DNA sequence: TGTGCCTGGAGTCGAGGGGGGGGCCCGATCGCTGAAGCTTTCTTT. Its protein is CAWSRGGGPIAEAFF.

The V and J genes are TRBV7-9 and TRBJ1-1; no clear D gene. The length of the CDR3 is 13 residues. The germline CDR1 and CDR2 sequences are SEHNR and FQNEAQ (reference sequence). Trimming took off 5 bases at V and 0 bases at J, with 7 bases between the two ends. CDR3 sequence reads: CASSPLLNTEAFF. The CDR3, as DNA: TGTGCCAGCAGCCCCCTCTTGAACACTGAAGCTTTCTTT.

The chain carries TRBV5-4 and TRBJ2-2; TRBD2 might be the D (6 bases). Trimming left V 5 bases short and J 5 bases short, with 13 bases between. In germline, CDR1 is SGHNT, CDR2 YYREEE (reference sequence). This CDR3 is 14 amino acids long. For the CDR3, the DNA is TGTGCCAGCAGGCCTCCCGGGGGTACCGGGGAGCTGTTTTTT. Residues: CASRPPGGTGELFF.